This record concerns one TCR beta chain sequence. What it recognizes is unknown. The protocol attached unique molecular identifiers to individual cDNA molecules. MiXCR, applied by TCRdb to the 5' RACE reads, yields one record per CDR3 protein. Seen here are around 99,000 distinct CDR3 sequences, roughly 11% observed once, and the top ten hold more than 6.5%. This sample stems from a study of early T cells in non-severe SARS-CoV-2 infection. Background on the study: The authors sequenced bulk RNA from unsorted whole blood, leaving chains unpaired.

Looked up from germline, CDR1 is SGDLS and CDR2 is YYNGEE. V shed 1 base and J shed 6 bases, with 17 bases lying between them. The CDR3 loop spans 15 amino acids. Whole-study findings and limits: Matching results from VDJdb favored anti-spike CD8 responses, leaving private and CD4 specificities undetected.

The genes are TRBV9 and TRBJ2-7, with D unresolved. Source material: whole blood. This clonotype was obtained from an adult who was a healthcare worker with PCR-confirmed SARS-CoV-2 infection or an uninfected control (not recorded which). DNA for the CDR3: TGTGCCAGCAGCGTAAGTGGCCGGGCGGATAGCGAGCAGTACTTC. It yields the protein CASSVSGRADSEQYF. The variable domain in full, completed from reference TRBV9 and TRBJ2-7, reads DSGVTQTPKHLITATGQRVTLRCSPRSGDLSVYWYQQSLDQGLQFLIQYYNGEERAKGNILERFSAQQFPDLHSELNLSSLELGDSALYFCASSVSGRADSEQYFGPGTRLTVT.